The source of this T cell receptor beta chain is a study of molecular identifiers for immune sequencing clone quantification (dated by TCRdb to between 2017 and 2018). For the study in its entirety: In a replicate experiment, RNA from roughly 18,000 or 92,000 naive CD8 T cells was split into five aliquots, four of which were sequenced. CD8 T cells were used in a methods study to benchmark molecular-identifier clustering-based TCR repertoire sequencing (MIDCIRS) and TCR RNA copy counting. The full study reports these points: Modeling gave 3 to 3.5 recovered TCR RNA copies per cell versus approximately 11 by digital PCR, implying around 31% capture efficiency. Identical TCR molecules sharing a barcode could cause highly expanded clone sizes to be underestimated. In CMV-specific effector cells, clones with more than 20 RNA copies accounted for over 97% of molecules, whereas in naive cells such clones accounted for under 1%. Even against a background of 850,000 to 1,000,000 naive CD8 T cells, spiked-in Jurkat TCR RNA amounting to a single cell's worth was reported to be detectable. Spiked-in Jurkat TCR RNA (around nine copies' worth), which is not part of the donor repertoire, was contained in the naive libraries. When barcode sub-clustering was not used, chimeric consensus sequences inflated TCR diversity, with chimeras reaching as high as 47%.

Libraries of naive CD8 T cells were generated from about 21,000 to 970,000 sorted cells, with 10%, 30% or 50% of the purified RNA used. On a BD FACSAria II, naive CD8 T cells were FACS-sorted as CD8+CD4-CCR7+CD45RA+ and collected into RLT Plus buffer. Approximately nine TCR copies' worth of Jurkat RNA were spiked into about 19,000-1,100,000 naive CD8 T cell samples to test detection sensitivity. Enrichment of CD8 T cells was done with RosetteSep CD8+ T Cell Enrichment Cocktail plus Ficoll-Paque, and ACK red cell lysis came afterward. The method behind the library was PCR. The sequencer was an Illumina HiSeq 4000. Bulk TCR libraries were generated as previously described, with the TCR primers listed in Table S5 used. Purification of total RNA was performed with the Qiagen AllPrep DNA/RNA kit. Before analysis, reads from multiple sequencing runs of one library were combined. The study's processing was this. Reads were retained only if an exact TCR constant sequence was present, and the retained reads were trimmed to 150 nt and grouped according to their 12-nt molecular barcodes. Within each barcode group, reads were sub-clustered at a 15% Levenshtein threshold, and quality-weighted consensus sequences were built per RNA molecule. Non-functional sequences were filtered out, along with any lower-count sequence sitting one edit away from another sequence. Barcode sub-clusters with fewer than 20% of the maximum read count were removed, based on fitting two negative binomial distributions. TCRdb reran the public reads through fastp at Q25 and MiXCR, keeping productive beta chains. Entries are consolidated by CDR3 protein sequence, retaining the most common genes and DNA. The authors' filters were not applied to this entry. The sample table records about 89,000 distinct CDR3 sequences; 15% to 20% of these occur just once. The ten largest clones take up roughly 0.93% of the sample.

From the germline V gene, CDR1 is SQVTM and CDR2 is ANQGSEA. The CDR3 goes from the cysteine to the phenylalanine over 15 residues. The read is trimmed to its CDR3 DNA, 45 bases read in frame from base 1. About this clonotype itself: What this receptor recognizes is not known. A read error may explain this, as a much larger clone is one base away.

Sequenced: naive CD8+ T cells from blood, with Jurkat cell RNA spiked in. The meaning of the sample's cell subset or site label: FACS-sorted CD8+CD4-CCR7+CD45RA+ naive T cells. This clonotype was obtained from a human donor in good health. Some libraries in this study had Jurkat cell RNA spiked in. The rearranged chain carries TRBV29-1 and TRBJ2-2; the central 7 bases match TRBD2. DNA sequence: TGCAGCGCTGAAGTCCTAGCGGAACCCACCGGGGAGCTGTTTTTT. Protein translation: CSAEVLAEPTGELFF.